The sample holds one count of the clone carrying this T cell receptor (beta chain). This sample is drawn from a study of blood T cell repertoires in COVID-19. Study context: In each case, the material was cDNA or gDNA derived from T cells, B-cell-depleted T cells, or PBMCs.

The assay was immunoSEQ multiplex PCR, and TCRdb's table has in-frame clones only and misses some. This table has around 170,000 clones, approximately 88% appearing once. Germline-derived CDR1 and CDR2 are SNHLY and FYNNEI. Trimming shortened V by 10 bases and J by 4 bases, and 19 bases separated the two germline ends. This CDR3 has 14 residues. Source material: peripheral blood. This receptor was identified in a woman aged 25 to 39 with acute or convalescent COVID-19. The genes are TRBV2 and TRBJ1-2, with D possibly being TRBD1 (6 bases). For the CDR3, the DNA is TGTGCCATTTTACGGGGGGCCACCAGCTATGGCTACACCTTC. Protein: CAILRGATSYGYTF.